These 16 T cell receptor beta chains were sequenced from one sample in a study of T cells in localized non-small cell lung cancer. Clones were read by immunoSEQ multiplex PCR, and TCRdb kept only the in-frame ones, dropping some. This table has 25,000 to 30,000 clones, 91% appearing once. This specimen consisted of peripheral blood, obtained before any cancer treatment. Source of these receptors: a female donor older than 55 with stage I lung adenocarcinoma.

The V and J genes are TRBV5-1 and TRBJ2-7, with 7 bases fitting TRBD1. The CDR3 sequence is 14 residues long. Germline V gene data show CDR1 as SGHRS and CDR2 as YFSETQ. J was trimmed by 6 bases and V by 4 bases; bases with no gene match: 10. This chain's CDR3 is CASSETSGQSEQYF. The CDR3 DNA sequence: TGCGCCAGCAGCGAAACTTCGGGACAGAGCGAGCAGTACTTC.

The chain has TRBV7-9 and TRBJ1-2; tentatively, D is TRBD1 (6 bases). CDR1 is SEHNR and CDR2 is FQNEAQ in the germline V gene (reference sequence). Deletions cut 1 base from V and 3 bases from J, with 12 bases between. The CDR3 is made up of 15 amino acids. The CDR3 loop reads CASSLGQAEHYGYTF. DNA of the CDR3: TGTGCCAGCAGCTTAGGACAGGCCGAGCACTATGGCTACACCTTC.

The gene calls are TRBV4-1 and TRBJ1-4; TRBD1 might be the D (6 bases). The length of the CDR3 is 14 residues. Trimming pared 7 bases from V and 8 bases from J, leaving 17 bases between. Looked up from germline, CDR1 is MGHRA and CDR2 is YSYEKL. The CDR3 DNA reads as TGCGCCAGCAAGATGGCACAGGGCGAGGAAAAACTGTTTTTT. This encodes CASKMAQGEEKLFF.

This sequence joins TRBV28 and TRBJ1-3; maybe TRBD1 (5 bases). V shed 6 bases and J shed 3 bases, with 12 bases lying between them. This CDR3 comprises 14 residues. Germline CDR1 and CDR2: MDHEN and SYDVKM. CDR3 residues: CASSHRQLGNTIYF. In DNA form, the CDR3 reads TGTGCCAGCAGCCACAGACAGCTTGGAAACACCATATATTTT.

The chain joins TRBV10-3 to TRBJ1-2; D may be TRBD1 (6 bases). The CDR3 has 13 amino acids. Germline V gene sequence: CDR1 ENHRY, CDR2 SYGVKD. The germline V and J ends were trimmed by 6 bases and 3 bases, with 11 bases remaining between them. The CDR3 DNA is TGTGCCATCAGACACAGGGAAGACTATGGCTACACCTTC. Protein: CAIRHREDYGYTF.

This chain joins TRBV7-9 and TRBJ1-1; the D gene is possibly TRBD1 (5 bases). The CDR3 is 13 amino acids. Trimming shortened V by 2 bases and J by 2 bases, and 6 bases separated the two germline ends. Germline CDR1 SEHNR, CDR2 FQNEAQ (reference sequence). Here the CDR3 reads CASSLRGNTEAFF. In DNA, the CDR3 is TGTGCCAGCAGCTTACGGGGCAACACTGAAGCTTTCTTT.

In this sample, this clone turned up once. V gene TRBV28 combines with J gene TRBJ1-2; D might be TRBD1 (6 bases). V was pared by 6 bases and J by 7 bases, with 15 bases between. Germline V CDR1 and CDR2: MDHEN, SYDVKM. This CDR3 is 13 amino acids long. CDR3 sequence (DNA): TGTGCCAGCAGGCCACAGGGTCTCGGTGGCTACACCTTC. Residues: CASRPQGLGGYTF.

The chain is built from TRBV6-1 and TRBJ1-1, with a tentative D call TRBD1 (5 bases). Per the germline V gene, CDR1 is MNHNS and CDR2 is SASEGT. This CDR3 contains 14 residues. V shed 2 bases and J shed 2 bases, with 9 bases lying between them. The CDR3 sequence: CASSEMQGNTEAFF. The CDR3 coding sequence is TGTGCCAGCAGTGAAATGCAGGGCAACACTGAAGCTTTCTTT.

V usage is TRBV6-6 and J usage is TRBJ1-5; D uncertain. This CDR3 region has 13 residues. V lost 9 bases to trimming and J lost 2 bases, with 11 bases between them. Germline V CDR1 and CDR2: MNHNY, SVGAGI (reference sequence). CDR3 loop: CASQEEGNQPQHF. CDR3 sequence (DNA): TGTGCCAGTCAAGAAGAGGGCAATCAGCCCCAGCATTTT.

The CDR3 reads CASSPGLAGGSGANVLTF. The CDR3 DNA follows: TGTGCCAGTAGTCCCGGACTAGCGGGAGGTTCTGGGGCCAACGTCCTGACTTTC. The rearrangement uses TRBV19 and TRBJ2-6; 14 bases are a match to TRBD2. Germline CDR1 and CDR2: LNHDA and SQIVND (reference sequence). Trimming took 5 bases from V and 1 from J; bases not matched to a gene: 4. This CDR3 is built from 18 residues.

A few counts support this clone. The chain couples TRBV5-1 to TRBJ2-3, with 7 bases matching TRBD2. CDR3 length: 15 amino acids. The trim removed 1 base at V and 6 bases at J, leaving 8 bases unmatched. Germline V gene lookup returns CDR1 SGHRS and CDR2 YFSETQ. The CDR3: CASSLRASGSDTQYF. CDR3 in DNA: TGCGCCAGCAGCTTGCGGGCTAGCGGTTCGGATACGCAGTATTTT.

J is TRBJ1-2 and V is TRBV6-1, with D unresolved. V was cut by 7 bases and J by 4 bases, with 10 bases left in between. CDR1 and CDR2 from the germline V gene are MNHNS and SASEGT. The CDR3 has 12 residues. The CDR3 loop reads CASKTSVYGYTF. The CDR3 DNA follows: TGTGCCAGCAAGACGAGCGTCTATGGCTACACCTTC.

This clone has just one count. V and J are TRBV5-1 and TRBJ1-2; weak D call: TRBD1 (5 bases). The germline V gene encodes CDR1 SGHRS and CDR2 YFSETQ. CDR3 length: 13 residues. V was cut by 6 bases and J by 4 bases, with 13 bases left in between. This chain's CDR3 is CASKPSGFYGYTF. The CDR3 nucleotides are TGCGCCAGCAAACCATCAGGGTTCTATGGCTACACCTTC. Supplemented by reference TRBV5-1 and TRBJ1-2, the full variable domain reads KAGVTQTPRYLIKTRGQQVTLSCSPISGHRSVSWYQQTPGQGLQFLFEYFSETQRNKGNFPGRFSGRQFSNSRSEMNVSTLELGDSALYLCASKPSGFYGYTFGSGTRLTVV.

This chain links TRBV11-3 with TRBJ2-1, with 9 positions matching TRBD1. V lost 5 bases, J lost 7 bases, and 12 bases stayed unmatched. Germline loops: CDR1 SGHNT, CDR2 YENEEA. The CDR3 is 16 residues long. The CDR3 DNA sequence: TGTGCCAGCAGCCTAACGCACAGGGGGCTGGGGAATGAGCAGTTCTTC. This encodes CASSLTHRGLGNEQFF.

The chain recombines TRBV12-5 with TRBJ1-5, with D possibly matching TRBD1 (5 bases). Looked up from germline, CDR1 is LGHNT and CDR2 is FRNRAP. The length of the CDR3 is 14 residues. V gave up 1 base and J gave up 4 bases, with 8 bases separating them. CDR3 sequence reads: CASGLADRNQPQHF. Here the CDR3 DNA reads TGTGCTAGTGGTTTGGCCGACAGAAATCAGCCCCAGCATTTT.

The rearrangement uses TRBV5-1 and TRBJ2-1; D is uncertain. CDR3 size: 13 residues. Germline V CDR1 and CDR2: SGHRS, YFSETQ. The V end was cut by 0 bases, the J end by 9 bases, with 10 bases between. The CDR3, as DNA: TGCGCCAGCAGCTTGGAGGTTGTTCTTGAGCAGTTCTTC. Translating it yields CASSLEVVLEQFF.